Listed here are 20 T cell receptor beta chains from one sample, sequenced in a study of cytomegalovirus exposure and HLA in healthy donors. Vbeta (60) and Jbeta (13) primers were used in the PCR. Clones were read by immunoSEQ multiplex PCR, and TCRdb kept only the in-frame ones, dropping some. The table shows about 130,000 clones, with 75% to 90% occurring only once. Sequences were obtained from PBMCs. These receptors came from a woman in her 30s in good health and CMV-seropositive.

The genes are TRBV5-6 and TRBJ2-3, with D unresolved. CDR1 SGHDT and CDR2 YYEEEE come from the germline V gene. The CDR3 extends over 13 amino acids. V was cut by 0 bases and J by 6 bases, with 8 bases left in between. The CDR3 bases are TGTGCCAGCAGCTTGGGGGCCTGGGATACGCAGTATTTT. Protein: CASSLGAWDTQYF.

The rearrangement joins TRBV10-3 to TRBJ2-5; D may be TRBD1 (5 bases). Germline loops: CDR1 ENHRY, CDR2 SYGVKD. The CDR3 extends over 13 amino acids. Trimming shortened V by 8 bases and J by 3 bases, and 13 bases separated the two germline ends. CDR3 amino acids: CAIQLGPKETQYF. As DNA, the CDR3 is TGTGCCATCCAACTGGGGCCTAAAGAGACCCAGTACTTC.

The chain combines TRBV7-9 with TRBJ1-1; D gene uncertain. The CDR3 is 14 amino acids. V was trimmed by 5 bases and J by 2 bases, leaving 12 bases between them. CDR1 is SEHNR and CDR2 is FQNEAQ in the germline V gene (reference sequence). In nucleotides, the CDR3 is TGTGCCAGCAGCCGCGGGTGGGAAAACACTGAAGCTTTCTTT. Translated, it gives CASSRGWENTEAFF.

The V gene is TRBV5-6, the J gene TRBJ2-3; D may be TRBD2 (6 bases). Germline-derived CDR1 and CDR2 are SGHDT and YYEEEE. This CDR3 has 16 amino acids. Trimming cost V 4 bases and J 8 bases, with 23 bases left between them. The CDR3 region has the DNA TGTGCCAGCAGCCCACCTGGAGGGACTGGACACAGTACGCAGTATTTT. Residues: CASSPPGGTGHSTQYF.

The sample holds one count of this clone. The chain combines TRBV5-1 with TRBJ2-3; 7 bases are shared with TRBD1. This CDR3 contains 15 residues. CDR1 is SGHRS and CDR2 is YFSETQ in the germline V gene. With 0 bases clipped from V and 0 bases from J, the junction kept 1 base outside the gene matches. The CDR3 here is CASSLGDSSTDTQYF. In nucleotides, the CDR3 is TGCGCCAGCAGCTTGGGGGACAGTAGCACAGATACGCAGTATTTT.

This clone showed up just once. The CDR3 sequence: CATSLTSGTADTQYF. CDR3 DNA sequence: TGTGCCACCTCCCTGACTAGCGGGACGGCAGATACGCAGTATTTT. The V call is TRBV9, the J call TRBJ2-3, with 11 bases identical to TRBD2. V lost 9 bases and J lost 4; bases outside the gene matches: 10. Germline lookup yields CDR1 SGDLS and CDR2 YYNGEE. The CDR3 spans 15 residues.

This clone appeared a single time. CDR3: CASSVAGGLPTGELFF. CDR3 DNA sequence: TGTGCCAGCAGCGTAGCCGGGGGGCTTCCCACCGGGGAGCTGTTTTTT. V and J are TRBV9 and TRBJ2-2, with D possibly matching TRBD2 (7 bases). The V end lost 0 bases, the J end lost 4 bases, and 13 bases lay between the germline ends. CDR1 SGDLS and CDR2 YYNGEE come from the germline V gene. This CDR3 is built from 16 residues.

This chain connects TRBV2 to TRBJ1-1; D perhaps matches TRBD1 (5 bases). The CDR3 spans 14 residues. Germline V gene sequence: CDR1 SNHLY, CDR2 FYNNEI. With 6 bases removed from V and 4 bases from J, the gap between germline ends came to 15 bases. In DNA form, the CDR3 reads TGTGCCAGCAGCCTACAGGCATCCAGCACTGAAGCTTTCTTT. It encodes CASSLQASSTEAFF. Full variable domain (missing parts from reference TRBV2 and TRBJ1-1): EPEVTQTPSHQVTQMGQEVILRCVPISNHLYFYWYRQILGQKVEFLVSFYNNEISEKSEIFDDQFSVERPDGSNFTLKIRSTKLEDSAMYFCASSLQASSTEAFFGQGTRLTVV.

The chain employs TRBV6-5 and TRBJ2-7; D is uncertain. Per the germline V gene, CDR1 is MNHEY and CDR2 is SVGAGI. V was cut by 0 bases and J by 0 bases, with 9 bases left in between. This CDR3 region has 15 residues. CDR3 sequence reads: CASSYSVGSSYEQYF. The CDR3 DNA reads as TGTGCCAGCAGTTACTCGGTGGGCAGCTCCTACGAGCAGTACTTC.

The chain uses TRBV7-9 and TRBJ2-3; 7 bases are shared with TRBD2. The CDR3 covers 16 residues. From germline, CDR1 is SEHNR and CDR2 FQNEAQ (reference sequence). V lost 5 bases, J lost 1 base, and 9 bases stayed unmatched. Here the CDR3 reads CASSPQGLFRTDTQYF. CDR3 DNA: TGTGCCAGCAGCCCCCAGGGACTATTCCGCACAGATACGCAGTATTTT. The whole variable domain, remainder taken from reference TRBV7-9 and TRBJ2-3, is DTGVSQNPRHKITKRGQNVTFRCDPISEHNRLYWYRQTLGQGPEFLTYFQNEAQLEKSRLLSDRFSAERPKGSFSTLEIQRTEQGDSAMYLCASSPQGLFRTDTQYFGPGTRLTVL.

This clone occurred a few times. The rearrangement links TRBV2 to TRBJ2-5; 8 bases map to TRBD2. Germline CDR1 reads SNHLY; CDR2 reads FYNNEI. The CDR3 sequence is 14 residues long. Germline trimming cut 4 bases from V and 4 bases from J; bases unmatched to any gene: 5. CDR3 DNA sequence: TGTGCCAGCAGTGTAACTAGCGGCGGAGAGACCCAGTACTTC. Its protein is CASSVTSGGETQYF.

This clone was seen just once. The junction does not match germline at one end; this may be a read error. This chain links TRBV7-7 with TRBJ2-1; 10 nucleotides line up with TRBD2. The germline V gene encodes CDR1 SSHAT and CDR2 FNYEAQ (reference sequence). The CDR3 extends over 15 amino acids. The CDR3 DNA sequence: TGTGCTAGCAGCTTAGGACTAGCGGTCCTAAATGAGCAGTTCTTC. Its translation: CASSLGLAVLNEQFF.

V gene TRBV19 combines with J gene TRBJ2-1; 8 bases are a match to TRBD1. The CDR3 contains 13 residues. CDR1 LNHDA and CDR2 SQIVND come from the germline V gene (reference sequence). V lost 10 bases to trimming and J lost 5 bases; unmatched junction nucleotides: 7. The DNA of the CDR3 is TGTGCCACCTGGACAGGGATACACAATGAGCAGTTCTTC. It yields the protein CATWTGIHNEQFF.

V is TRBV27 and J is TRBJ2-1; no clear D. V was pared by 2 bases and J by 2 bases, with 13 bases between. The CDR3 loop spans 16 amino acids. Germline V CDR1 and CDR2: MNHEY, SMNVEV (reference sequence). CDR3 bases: TGTGCCAGCAGTTTAGATCCGCGCTATCCCTACAATGAGCAGTTCTTC. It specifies CASSLDPRYPYNEQFF.

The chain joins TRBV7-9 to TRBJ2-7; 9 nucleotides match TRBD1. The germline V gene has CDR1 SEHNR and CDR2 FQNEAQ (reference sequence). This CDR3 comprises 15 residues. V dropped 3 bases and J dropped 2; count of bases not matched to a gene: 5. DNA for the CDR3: TGTGCCAGCAGCTTTCGGGACAGGGATACCTACGAGCAGTACTTC. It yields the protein CASSFRDRDTYEQYF.

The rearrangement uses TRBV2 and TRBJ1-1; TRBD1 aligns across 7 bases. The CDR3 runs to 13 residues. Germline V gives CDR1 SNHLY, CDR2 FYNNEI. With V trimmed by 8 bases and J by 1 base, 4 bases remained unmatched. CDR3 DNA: TGTGCCAGCCTACAGGGGCCGAACACTGAAGCTTTCTTT. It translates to CASLQGPNTEAFF.

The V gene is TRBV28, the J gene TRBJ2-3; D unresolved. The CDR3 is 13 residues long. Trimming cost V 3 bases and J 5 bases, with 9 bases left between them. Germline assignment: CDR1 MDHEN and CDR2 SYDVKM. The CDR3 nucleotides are TGTGCCAGCAGTTTCCGGGTTGGAGATACGCAGTATTTT. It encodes CASSFRVGDTQYF.

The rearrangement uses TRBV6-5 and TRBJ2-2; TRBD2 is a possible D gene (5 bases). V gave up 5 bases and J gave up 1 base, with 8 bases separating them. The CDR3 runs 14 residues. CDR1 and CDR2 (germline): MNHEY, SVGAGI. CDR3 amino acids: CASSEEGNTGELFF. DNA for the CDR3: TGTGCCAGCAGTGAAGAGGGGAACACCGGGGAGCTGTTTTTT.

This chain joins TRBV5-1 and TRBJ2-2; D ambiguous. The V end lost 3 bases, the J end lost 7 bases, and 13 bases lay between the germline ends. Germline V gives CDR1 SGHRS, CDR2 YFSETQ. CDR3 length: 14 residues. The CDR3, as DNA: TGCGCCAGCAGCTCTAGAGCAGCCAGCGGGGAGCTGTTTTTT. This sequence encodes CASSSRAASGELFF. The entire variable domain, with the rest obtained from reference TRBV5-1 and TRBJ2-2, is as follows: KAGVTQTPRYLIKTRGQQVTLSCSPISGHRSVSWYQQTPGQGLQFLFEYFSETQRNKGNFPGRFSGRQFSNSRSEMNVSTLELGDSALYLCASSSRAASGELFFGEGSRLTVL.

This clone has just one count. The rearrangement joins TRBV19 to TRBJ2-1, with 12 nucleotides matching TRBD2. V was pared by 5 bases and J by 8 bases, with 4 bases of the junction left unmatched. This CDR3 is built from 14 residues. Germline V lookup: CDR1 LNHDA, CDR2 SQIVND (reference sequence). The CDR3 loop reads CASSLGLAGYEQFF. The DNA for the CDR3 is TGTGCCAGTAGTCTTGGACTAGCGGGGTATGAGCAGTTCTTC.